The 17 T cell receptor beta chains given below trace back to one sample, sequenced in a study of PD-L1 blockade in urothelial cancer. Clones were sequenced by immunoSEQ multiplex PCR, and TCRdb holds only the in-frame ones, with some missing. The sample contains 55,000 to 70,000 clones, around 79% of which appear only once. The sample consisted of PBMCs, taken around atezolizumab (anti-PD-L1) treatment. These receptor sequences come from a man in his 70s with urothelial cancer.

This chain links TRBV6-1 with TRBJ2-2; 14 positions match TRBD2. Per germline, CDR1 MNHNS and CDR2 SASEGT. V trimming: 4 bases; J trimming: 3 bases; junction bases outside the gene matches: 1. This CDR3 spans 16 amino acids. The CDR3 region is CASSGLAGGYTGELFF. The CDR3 DNA reads TGTGCCAGCAGTGGACTAGCGGGAGGGTACACCGGGGAGCTGTTTTTT.

This clone was counted a single time. The chain links TRBV2 to TRBJ2-5, with a possible D match to TRBD2 (6 bases). This CDR3 contains 17 residues. Deletions cut 3 bases from V and 5 bases from J, with 22 bases between. Germline V gene lookup returns CDR1 SNHLY and CDR2 FYNNEI. The CDR3 protein is CASSDPGELLGGETQYF. The CDR3 DNA reads as TGTGCCAGCAGTGACCCCGGGGAACTCCTTGGGGGGGAGACCCAGTACTTC.

This chain connects TRBV16 to TRBJ1-5; D remains ambiguous. Germline CDR1 KGHSY, CDR2 FQNENV. The CDR3 is made up of 15 amino acids. V was pared by 3 bases and J by 0 bases, with 9 bases between. The CDR3 loop reads CASSQLLNSNQPQHF. In nucleotides, the CDR3 is TGTGCCAGCAGCCAGTTACTGAATAGCAATCAGCCCCAGCATTTT.

The CDR3 reads CASTPGGDNGYGYTF. DNA of the CDR3: TGTGCCAGTACCCCGGGAGGGGATAATGGCTATGGCTACACCTTC. The rearrangement links TRBV19 to TRBJ1-2, with D possibly TRBD1 on 5 matching bases. Trimming took 7 bases from V and 4 from J, leaving 19 bases between them. The V gene's germline CDR1 is LNHDA and CDR2 SQIVND (reference sequence). The CDR3 loop spans 15 amino acids. The whole variable domain, filled in from reference TRBV19 and TRBJ1-2, reads DGGITQSPKYLFRKEGQNVTLSCEQNLNHDAMYWYRQDPGQGLRLIYYSQIVNDFQKGDIAEGYSVSREKKESFPLTVTSAQKNPTAFYLCASTPGGDNGYGYTFGSGTRLTVV.

The chain uses TRBV15 and TRBJ2-1; 11 bases fit TRBD2. Looked up from germline, CDR1 is LNHNV and CDR2 is YYDKDF (reference sequence). The ends lost 5 bases at V and 0 bases at J; junction bases unmatched: 6. CDR3 size: 17 residues. The CDR3 region is CATSAGTSGTSYNEQFF. The CDR3 bases are TGTGCCACCAGCGCTGGGACTAGCGGTACCTCCTACAATGAGCAGTTCTTC.

The CDR3 coding sequence is TGCGCCAGCAGCCAAGGTGGGACAGGGGGAGAAAAACTGTTTTTT. It codes for CASSQGGTGGEKLFF. This chain connects TRBV4-1 to TRBJ1-4; 11 bases map to TRBD1. The CDR3 loop spans 15 amino acids. Trimming took 1 base from V and 8 from J; bases not matched to a gene: 3. Germline CDR1 is MGHRA and CDR2 is YSYEKL.

The rearrangement uses TRBV5-1 and TRBJ1-1; the D is unclear. This CDR3 has 15 amino acids. Germline V gene lookup returns CDR1 SGHRS and CDR2 YFSETQ. Deletions cut 0 bases from V and 2 bases from J, with 11 bases between. The CDR3 sequence: CASSLGGSTNTEAFF. DNA of the CDR3: TGCGCCAGCAGCTTGGGAGGGTCTACAAACACTGAAGCTTTCTTT. The full variable domain, completed using reference TRBV5-1 and TRBJ1-1, is KAGVTQTPRYLIKTRGQQVTLSCSPISGHRSVSWYQQTPGQGLQFLFEYFSETQRNKGNFPGRFSGRQFSNSRSEMNVSTLELGDSALYLCASSLGGSTNTEAFFGQGTRLTVV.

The chain has TRBV19 and TRBJ2-7; D is perhaps TRBD2 (5 bases). V lost 3 bases and J 3 bases, leaving 12 bases between the germline ends. This CDR3 region has 14 residues. The germline V gene has CDR1 LNHDA and CDR2 SQIVND (reference sequence). The CDR3 nucleotides are TGTGCCAGTAGTATTGAGGGCACCCTCTACGAGCAGTACTTC. It encodes CASSIEGTLYEQYF.

The chain has TRBV7-9 and TRBJ2-7, with no clear D. From germline, CDR1 is SEHNR and CDR2 FQNEAQ (reference sequence). Trimming left V 1 base short and J 6 bases short, with 7 bases between. This CDR3 contains 12 residues. DNA for the CDR3: TGTGCCAGCAGCTTAGTAAGAGGCGAGCAGTACTTC. This sequence encodes CASSLVRGEQYF.

This chain joins TRBV7-2 and TRBJ2-5, with D possibly TRBD1 on 6 matching bases. The germline V gene encodes CDR1 SGHTA and CDR2 FQGNSA. The CDR3 is 15 residues long. V was cut by 2 bases and J by 5 bases, with 15 bases left in between. The CDR3 nucleotides are TGTGCCAGCAGCTTACTGGGGGCTGACTGGGAGACCCAGTACTTC. Amino acid sequence: CASSLLGADWETQYF. The variable domain in full, completed from reference TRBV7-2 and TRBJ2-5, reads GAGVSQSPSNKVTEKGKDVELRCDPISGHTALYWYRQSLGQGLEFLIYFQGNSAPDKSGLPSDRFSAERTGGSVSTLTIQRTQQEDSAVYLCASSLLGADWETQYFGPGTRLLVL.

V gene TRBV5-6 combines with J gene TRBJ2-5; no firm D call. The V and J ends lost 3 bases and 8 bases respectively, with 20 bases between them. CDR3 length: 15 amino acids. CDR1 SGHDT and CDR2 YYEEEE come from the germline V gene. CDR3 residues: CASSSYLEIRYTQYF. CDR3 coding DNA: TGTGCCAGCAGCTCCTACCTGGAGATTAGATATACCCAGTACTTC.

The chain joins TRBV9 to TRBJ2-1; D may be TRBD2 (5 bases). V was cut by 0 bases and J by 2 bases, with 15 bases left in between. This CDR3 is 17 amino acids long. CDR1 is SGDLS, CDR2 YYNGEE, per germline. CDR3 in amino acids: CASSVGVMERTYNEQFF. DNA for the CDR3: TGTGCCAGCAGCGTAGGAGTTATGGAGCGGACCTACAATGAGCAGTTCTTC. The full variable domain, in which reference TRBV9 and TRBJ2-1 provide the parts outside the CDR3, is DSGVTQTPKHLITATGQRVTLRCSPRSGDLSVYWYQQSLDQGLQFLIQYYNGEERAKGNILERFSAQQFPDLHSELNLSSLELGDSALYFCASSVGVMERTYNEQFFGPGTRLTVL.

This chain connects TRBV7-2 to TRBJ1-1; unclear D gene. Trimming took 1 base from V and 5 from J, leaving 26 bases between them. Per germline, CDR1 SGHTA and CDR2 FQGNSA. The CDR3 is 19 amino acids. The CDR3 sequence is CASSLGVGRVGVPRTEAFF. The CDR3 nucleotides are TGTGCCAGCAGCTTAGGAGTCGGTAGGGTCGGGGTCCCGAGGACTGAAGCTTTCTTT.

This clone has a single count. The genes are TRBV7-3 and TRBJ2-1, with 9 nucleotides matching TRBD2. Germline assignment: CDR1 SGHTA and CDR2 FQGTGA. Unmatched junction bases numbered 6, after V lost 2 bases and J lost 10 bases. The CDR3 has 14 amino acids. CDR3 region: CASSLESSGTEQFF. The CDR3 DNA is TGTGCCAGCAGCTTAGAATCTAGCGGGACCGAGCAGTTCTTC.

The CDR3: CASSPREREGHNEQFF. CDR3 in DNA: TGTGCCAGTAGTCCCCGAGAGCGGGAGGGCCATAATGAGCAGTTCTTC. This chain uses TRBV19 with TRBJ2-1; 10 bases line up with TRBD2. The CDR3 covers 16 residues. The V and J ends lost 5 bases and 7 bases, in that order; junction bases with no gene match: 11. Germline values: CDR1 LNHDA, CDR2 SQIVND (reference sequence).

The chain employs TRBV19 and TRBJ2-5, with 8 bases lining up with TRBD1. The germline V gene has CDR1 LNHDA and CDR2 SQIVND (reference sequence). With V trimmed by 3 bases and J by 7 bases, 7 bases remained unmatched. This CDR3 has 14 residues. CDR3 sequence: CASSMGTGLGTQYF. Written as DNA, the CDR3 is TGTGCCAGTAGTATGGGGACAGGCCTGGGGACCCAGTACTTC.

The chain is built from TRBV27 and TRBJ1-2, with 9 nucleotides matching TRBD1. The CDR3 spans 17 residues. V was pared by 6 bases and J by 2 bases, with 13 bases of the junction left unmatched. The V gene's germline CDR1 is MNHEY and CDR2 SMNVEV (reference sequence). The CDR3 reads CASRGGTGTVSNYGYTF. The CDR3 DNA reads TGTGCCAGCAGGGGGGGGACAGGGACGGTGTCGAACTATGGCTACACCTTC.